A selection of T cell receptor beta chains follows, all from one sample in a study of OX40 agonist ivuxolimab in advanced cancers. The method was immunoSEQ multiplex PCR; TCRdb's version includes in-frame clones alone and lacks a portion of them. The sample lists about 76,000 clones; 88% were seen once. Sample: CD4+ or CD8+ T cells sorted from blood, taken in a trial of the OX40 agonist ivuxolimab. The receptors stem from an adult with an advanced solid tumor such as melanoma, head and neck, liver or kidney cancer. The CDR3 runs from the conserved cysteine through the conserved F or W. The D gene is left open where the match is weak. Clone size, where shown, is once, few, many, or a class for clones that have expanded.

DNA: TGTGCCAGCAGCTTGGTAGCTAGCGGACCTGACGAGCAGTACTTC
CDR3: CASSLVASGPDEQYF
J: TRBJ2-7
V: TRBV5-4
D: TRBD2
size: once

DNA: TGCGCCAGCAGCTTGCTAGCGGGAGGCACAGATACGCAGTATTTT
CDR3: CASSLLAGGTDTQYF
J: TRBJ2-3
V: TRBV5-1
D: TRBD2
size: .

DNA: TGTGCCAGCAGCCTGCCACCCAGAGGGAATGGCGAGCAGTACTTC
CDR3: CASSLPPRGNGEQYF
J: TRBJ2-7
V: TRBV7-8
D: .
size: .

DNA: TGCGCCAGCAGCCAAGATACCGGGAACCAGCAGTACTTC
CDR3: CASSQDTGNQQYF
J: TRBJ2-4
V: TRBV4-3
D: .
size: .

DNA: TGTGCCAGCAGCCAAGTTAGGGGATTTACCGGGGAGCTGTTTTTT
CDR3: CASSQVRGFTGELFF
J: TRBJ2-2
V: TRBV14
D: .
size: once

DNA: TGCAGCGTTGAAGGGTCTACGGTGGGATATGAAGCTTTCTTT
CDR3: CSVEGSTVGYEAFF
J: TRBJ1-1
V: TRBV29-1
D: .
size: few

DNA: TGTGCCTGGAGTGTCGGAGGACAGGCCTACGAGCAGTACTTC
CDR3: CAWSVGGQAYEQYF
J: TRBJ2-7
V: TRBV30
D: TRBD1
size: .

DNA: TGTGCCAGCAGCCCGGCGCAGGGGAACACGCAGTATTTT
CDR3: CASSPAQGNTQYF
J: TRBJ2-3
V: TRBV7-2
D: .
size: .

DNA: TGCGCCAGCAGCTGGGGACTAGCGGGAGACGATGAGCAGTTCTTC
CDR3: CASSWGLAGDDEQFF
J: TRBJ2-1
V: TRBV5-1
D: TRBD2
size: .

DNA: TGTGCCAGTAGTATATGGGCAGGGGCGAACCTTAATTCACCCCTCCACTTT
CDR3: CASSIWAGANLNSPLHF
J: TRBJ1-6
V: TRBV19
D: .
size: .